The T cell receptor beta chain described here comes from a study of blood T cell repertoires in COVID-19. Overall study: Researchers got acute and convalescent COVID-19 samples from the United States, Italy and Spain. The cDNA or gDNA used as material had been derived from T cells, B-cell-depleted T cells, or PBMCs.

As handled by the study authors: Amplified reference gene primers provided the basis for estimating nucleated cell counts. Produced via immunoSEQ multiplex PCR; TCRdb's table is partial and in-frame only. The V and J calls and clone size are taken from that table; D and trimming were inferred from the DNA. The sample has 120,000 to 150,000 clones; approximately 89% are singletons. The source of this sequence is a human donor in a cohort sampled during active COVID-19. Sequenced: peripheral blood.

CDR3 in amino acids: CASSVARGTEAFF. CDR3 coding DNA: TGTGCCAGCAGCGTAGCCAGGGGCACTGAAGCTTTCTTT. The chain links TRBV9 to TRBJ1-1; D is perhaps TRBD1 (6 bases). Looked up from germline, CDR1 is SGDLS and CDR2 is YYNGEE. This CDR3 is built from 13 residues. V was cut by 0 bases and J by 4 bases, with 7 bases left in between.